This TCR beta chain stems from a study of T cells after yellow fever vaccination (dated by TCRdb to between 2019 and 2020). Describing the broader study: The SMART-Seq v4 Ultra Low Input RNA kit was used to prepare libraries from fractions with low cell numbers. Bulk TCR alpha and beta repertoires were sequenced longitudinally to track T-cell clones before and after primary and booster YFV17D yellow fever vaccination. Two healthy male donors made up the cohort, one aged 18 to 29 years and the other aged 30 to 40 years. Bulk PBMC replicates and cell subsets were isolated from blood drawn at multiple timepoints before and after both primary and secondary immunization.

The investigation overall reported the following: A small fraction of clonotypes showed up in both the CD4 and CD8 compartments, probably as a result of convergent recombination. Most clones expanded after primary vaccination were re-detected after the booster (96% of CD4 and 88% of CD8), suggesting broad memory maintenance. Only a couple of donors were included in the study, so the extent to which the findings can be generalized is limited. FACS-sorted repertoires could contain abundant contaminating clonotypes from the bulk population, so computational filtering was required. The secondary T-cell response was found to be weaker but faster than the primary response, with a peak reached on day 5 rather than on day 15.

Interpreted using the paper, the treatment or condition label stands for: live attenuated yellow fever vaccine strain. PBMCs were isolated from peripheral blood using a standard Ficoll-Paque protocol. CD4 and CD8 T-cell fractions were isolated with Dynabeads CD4 and CD8 positive selection kits. TriZol was used to extract RNA from bulk PBMCs, CD4 and CD8 fractions, and dextramer-positive and dextramer-negative fractions. This clonotype was picked up a small number of times. It lacks a known antigen. It has no much larger one-base neighbor in the sample; base qualities were not kept. Relative to germline, V is 3 bases shorter and J is 6 bases shorter, with 6 bases between their ends. The CDR3 sequence holds 12 residues, the cysteine and phenylalanine included. Left in the record is the CDR3 DNA by itself, 36 bases read in frame from the first base. TCR cDNA was synthesized by 5'RACE template switching, through which a universal primer site and unique molecular identifiers were introduced. Priming for cDNA synthesis came from both the TCR alpha and TCR beta constant segments. Library amplification used two PCR steps, and the second PCR step added sample barcodes and sequencing adapters. Sequencing of the libraries was done on either Illumina HiSeq 2500 (2x100 bp) or NovaSeq (2x150 bp). In the original analysis: Demultiplexing of reads and collapsing into UMI consensus sequences were performed with MIGEC, and V(D)J alignment was carried out with MiXCR. Vaccine-responding clonotypes were identified with edgeR using replicate PBMC samples, with FDR below 0.01 and a log2 fold change above 5 up to day 15 being required. Each bulk clonotype was labeled CD4 or CD8 based on which sequenced repertoire, CD4 or CD8, contained the clonotype at higher abundance. TCRdb took the public reads, trimmed them with fastp at Q25, ran MiXCR for clone calling and kept in-frame beta chains. CDR3 protein sequences are deduplicated, and each keeps its most common genes and DNA. The authors' filters were not applied to this entry. In this sample the table shows roughly 160,000 distinct CDR3 sequences, around 7.3% of which occur a single time. The top ten hold under 3% of the sample.

The TCR originated in a man younger than 35 who received the YFV17D yellow fever vaccine. The V and J genes are TRBV12-3 or TRBV12-4 and TRBJ1-5, with the identity of the D gene unclear. This material consisted of CD4+ T cells sorted from PBMCs, taken roughly 5 days after the first yellow fever vaccination. For the CDR3, the sequence is CASSLESQPQHF. The DNA is TGTGCCAGCAGTTTGGAAAGTCAGCCCCAGCATTTT.